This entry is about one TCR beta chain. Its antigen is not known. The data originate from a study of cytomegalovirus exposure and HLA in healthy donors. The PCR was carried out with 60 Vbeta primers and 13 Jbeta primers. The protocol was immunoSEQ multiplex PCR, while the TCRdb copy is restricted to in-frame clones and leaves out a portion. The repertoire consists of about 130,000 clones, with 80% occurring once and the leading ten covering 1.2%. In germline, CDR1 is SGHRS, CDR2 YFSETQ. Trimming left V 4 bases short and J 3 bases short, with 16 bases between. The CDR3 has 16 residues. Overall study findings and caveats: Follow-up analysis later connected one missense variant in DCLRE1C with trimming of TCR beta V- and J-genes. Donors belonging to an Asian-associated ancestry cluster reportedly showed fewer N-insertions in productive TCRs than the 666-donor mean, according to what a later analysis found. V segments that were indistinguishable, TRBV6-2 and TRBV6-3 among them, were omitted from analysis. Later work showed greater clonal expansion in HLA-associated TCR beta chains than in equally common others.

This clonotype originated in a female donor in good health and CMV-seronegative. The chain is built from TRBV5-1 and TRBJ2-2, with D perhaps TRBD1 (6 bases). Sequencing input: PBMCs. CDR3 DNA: TGCGCCAGCAGCCACACAGACAGGACAGACACCGGGGAGCTGTTTTTT. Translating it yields CASSHTDRTDTGELFF.